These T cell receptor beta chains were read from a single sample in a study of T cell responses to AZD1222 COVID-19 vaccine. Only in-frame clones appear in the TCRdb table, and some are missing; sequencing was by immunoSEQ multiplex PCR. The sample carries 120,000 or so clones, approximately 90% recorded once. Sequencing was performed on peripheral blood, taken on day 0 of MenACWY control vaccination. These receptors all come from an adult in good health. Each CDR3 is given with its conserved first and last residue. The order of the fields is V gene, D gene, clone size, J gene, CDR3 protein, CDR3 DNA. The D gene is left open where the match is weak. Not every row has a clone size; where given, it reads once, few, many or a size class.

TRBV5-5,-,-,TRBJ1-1,CASSSWPDAEAFF,TGTGCCAGCAGCTCCTGGCCAGATGCTGAAGCTTTCTTT
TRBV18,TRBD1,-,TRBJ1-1,CASSLGTGGWDTEAFF,TGTGCCAGCTCACTAGGGACAGGGGGCTGGGATACTGAAGCTTTCTTT
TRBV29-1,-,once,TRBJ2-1,CSVGQEDRSYNEQFF,TGCAGCGTTGGGCAAGAGGACCGCTCCTACAATGAGCAGTTCTTC
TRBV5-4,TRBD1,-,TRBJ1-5,CASSLQGEIGNQPQHF,TGTGCCAGCAGCTTGCAGGGGGAGATCGGCAATCAGCCCCAGCATTTT
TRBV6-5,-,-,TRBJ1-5,CANSYSLGSNQPQHF,TGTGCCAACAGTTACAGTCTGGGTAGCAATCAGCCCCAGCATTTT
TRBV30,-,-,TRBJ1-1,CAWSVQVNTEAFF,TGTGCCTGGAGTGTACAGGTTAACACTGAAGCTTTCTTT
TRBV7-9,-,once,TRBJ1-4,CASKALSNEKLFF,TGTGCCAGCAAGGCGTTGTCTAATGAAAAACTGTTTTTT
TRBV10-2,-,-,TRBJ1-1,CASSDWAQGDTEAFF,TGCGCCAGCAGTGATTGGGCGCAGGGTGACACTGAAGCTTTCTTT
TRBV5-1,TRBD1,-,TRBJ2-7,CASSLGQGASEQYF,TGCGCCAGCAGCTTGGGACAGGGGGCTTCCGAGCAGTACTTC
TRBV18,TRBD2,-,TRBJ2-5,CASSSGLGGEETQYF,TGTGCCAGCTCATCTGGACTAGGTGGGGAAGAGACCCAGTACTTC
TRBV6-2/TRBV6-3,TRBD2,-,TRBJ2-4,CASSPRLAGVMVVGNIQYF,TGTGCCAGCAGTCCAAGACTAGCGGGAGTAATGGTCGTGGGAAACATTCAGTACTTC
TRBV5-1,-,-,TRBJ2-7,CASSLHYEQYF,TGCGCCAGCAGCTTACACTACGAGCAGTACTTC
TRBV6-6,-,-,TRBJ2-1,CASSSSGPPNNEQFF,TGTGCCAGCAGCTCCTCGGGGCCCCCCAACAATGAGCAGTTCTTC
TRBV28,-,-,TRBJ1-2,CASSFAPRGYTF,TGTGCCAGCAGTTTTGCTCCCCGGGGCTACACCTTC
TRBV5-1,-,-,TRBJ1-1,CASSGGTGDTEAFF,TGCGCCAGCAGCGGGGGAACGGGGGATACTGAAGCTTTCTTT
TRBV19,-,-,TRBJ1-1,CASRSQDSEAFF,TGTGCCAGTAGATCCCAGGACTCTGAAGCTTTCTTT
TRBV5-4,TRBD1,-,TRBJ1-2,CASSFPGQRANYGYTF,TGTGCCAGCAGCTTCCCGGGACAGAGAGCTAACTATGGCTACACCTTC
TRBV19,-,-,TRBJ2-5,CASSISGNWAETQYF,TGTGCCAGTAGTATTTCTGGCAATTGGGCAGAGACCCAGTACTTC
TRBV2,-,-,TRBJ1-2,CASGDRTLYGYTF,TGTGCCAGCGGAGACAGGACACTATATGGCTACACCTTC
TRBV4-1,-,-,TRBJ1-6,CASSQVKGSYNSPLHF,TGCGCCAGCAGCCAAGTGAAGGGCTCCTATAATTCACCCCTCCACTTT
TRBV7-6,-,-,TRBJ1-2,CASSLEGVQGVPNYGYTF,TGTGCCAGCAGCTTAGAGGGGGTGCAGGGTGTACCGAACTATGGCTACACCTTC
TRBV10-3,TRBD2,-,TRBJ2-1,CATRTSGSNEQFF,TGTGCCACCCGGACTAGCGGGAGCAATGAGCAGTTCTTC
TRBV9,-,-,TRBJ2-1,CASRVTGAEYNEQFF,TGTGCCAGCAGGGTAACGGGAGCAGAATACAATGAGCAGTTCTTC
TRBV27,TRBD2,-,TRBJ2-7,CASSLLAGGGDYEQYF,TGTGCCAGCAGTTTATTAGCGGGAGGAGGTGATTACGAGCAGTACTTC
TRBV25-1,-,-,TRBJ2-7,CASSGGRSYEQYF,TGTGCCAGCAGTGGAGGGCGCTCCTACGAGCAGTACTTC
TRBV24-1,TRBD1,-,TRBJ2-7,CATSDSTQGPSSYEQYF,TGTGCCACCAGTGATTCGACACAGGGGCCAAGCTCCTACGAGCAGTACTTC
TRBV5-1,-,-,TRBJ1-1,CASSLDAGSNTEAFF,TGCGCCAGCAGCTTGGATGCGGGGTCGAACACTGAAGCTTTCTTT
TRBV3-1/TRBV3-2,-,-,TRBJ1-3,CASSQGTVGNTIYF,TGTGCCAGCAGCCAAGGGACAGTTGGAAACACCATATATTTT
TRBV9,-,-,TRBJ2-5,CASSVHSIQETQYF,TGTGCCAGCAGCGTCCACAGTATCCAAGAGACCCAGTACTTC
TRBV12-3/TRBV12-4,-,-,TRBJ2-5,CASGWGETQYF,TGTGCCAGCGGTTGGGGAGAGACCCAGTACTTC
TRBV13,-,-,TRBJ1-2,CASSLVGREIYGYTF,TGTGCCAGCAGCTTAGTAGGCAGGGAAATCTATGGCTACACCTTC
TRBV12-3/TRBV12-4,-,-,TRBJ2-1,CAIPRGSYNEQFF,TGTGCCATCCCCCGGGGGTCCTACAATGAGCAGTTCTTC
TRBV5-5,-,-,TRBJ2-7,CASSLGAAEQYF,TGTGCCAGCAGCTTGGGCGCTGCCGAGCAGTACTTC
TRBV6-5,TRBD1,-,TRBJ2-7,CASRGTGLSYEQYF,TGTGCCAGCAGAGGGACAGGCCTTTCCTACGAGCAGTACTTC
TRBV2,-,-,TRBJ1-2,CASSVEDNHGYTF,TGTGCCAGCAGTGTGGAGGACAATCATGGCTACACCTTC
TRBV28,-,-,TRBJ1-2,CASSLAGLTYGYTF,TGTGCCAGCAGTTTAGCGGGCCTCACCTATGGCTACACCTTC
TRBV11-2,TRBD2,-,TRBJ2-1,CASRGSSGSAASSYNEQFF,TGTGCCAGCAGGGGTTCTAGCGGGAGCGCCGCGAGCTCCTACAATGAGCAGTTCTTC
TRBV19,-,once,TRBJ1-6,CASSMQGVNSPLHF,TGTGCCAGTAGTATGCAGGGTGTGAATTCACCCCTCCACTTT
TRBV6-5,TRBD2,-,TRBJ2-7,CASSYSVAGGSYEQYF,TGTGCCAGCAGTTACTCAGTAGCGGGAGGCTCCTACGAGCAGTACTTC
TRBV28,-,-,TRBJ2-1,CASSLSQSSYNEQFF,TGTGCCAGCAGTTTATCCCAGAGCTCCTACAATGAGCAGTTCTTC